This passage covers 2 T cell receptor beta chains from one sample sequenced in a study of blood T cell repertoires in COVID-19. Clones were sequenced by immunoSEQ multiplex PCR, and TCRdb holds only the in-frame ones, with some missing. Of 250,000 to 300,000 clones listed, around 81% are singletons. Material: peripheral blood. The receptors stem from a woman in her sixties or seventies with active or convalescent COVID-19.

With respect to this clone: Additional DNA sequences in this sample encode the identical CDR3. The V gene is TRBV6-6, the J gene TRBJ2-7, with D tentatively TRBD1 (5 bases). There are 14 residues in the CDR3. Germline V CDR1 and CDR2: MNHNY, SVGAGI (reference sequence). V was clipped by 0 bases and J by 1 base, with 7 bases between them. CDR3 nucleotides: TGTGCCAGCAGTTACTCGCAGGGATCCTACGAGCAGTACTTC. Its translation is CASSYSQGSYEQYF.

The chain is built from TRBV18 and TRBJ1-2; 7 bases fit TRBD1. J gave up 0 bases and V 2 bases, and 9 bases lay outside the gene matches. CDR3 length: 17 amino acids. The V gene's germline CDR1 is KGHSH and CDR2 LQKENI. In DNA form, the CDR3 reads TGTGCCAGCTCACCATTTAGAGACAGGGAAGCTAACTATGGCTACACCTTC. It codes for CASSPFRDREANYGYTF.